The T cell receptor beta chain under discussion was sequenced for a study of T cells in Graves' hyperthyroidism and ophthalmopathy. The study excluded patients with uncontrolled infection, other autoimmune disease, pregnancy or lactation. Extraction of PBMCs used roughly 9.6 ml of fresh peripheral blood. RNA transcripts yielded amplified TCR beta CDR3 regions. The HTBI primer set drove a first-round RT-PCR of the TCR CDR3. TCRdb itself ran the multiplex PCR reads through MiXCR, one entry per CDR3 protein. Here the sample spans hundreds of thousands of distinct CDR3 sequences, about a sixth being singletons. V lost 2 bases to trimming and J lost 1 base; unmatched junction nucleotides: 3. The germline V gene encodes CDR1 GTSNPN and CDR2 SVGIG (reference sequence). The CDR3 is 14 residues long. This clonotype was recorded many times.

Sequencing was performed on blood. The sequence was collected from a woman between 35 and 50 years old with Graves' ophthalmopathy. The rearrangement links TRBV30 to TRBJ2-7, with 9 positions matching TRBD1. CDR3 loop: CAWSHRGLSYEQYF. The CDR3, as DNA: TGTGCCTGGAGTCACAGGGGGCTTTCCTACGAGCAGTACTTC.